This T cell receptor (beta chain) was documented in a study of radiotherapy plus CTLA-4 blockade in lung cancer (dated 2018 in TCRdb). Background on the whole study: Objective responses were observed in approximately 18% of enrolled patients, and disease control was achieved in around 28%.

CDR1 and CDR2, per the germline V gene (reference sequence), are MNHEY and SMNVEV. The CDR3 numbers 15 residues from cysteine through phenylalanine. Kept here is only the CDR3 DNA, which spans 45 bases and is read in frame from base 1. V loses 5 bases, J loses 2 bases, and the germline ends lie 12 bases apart. Library preparation was by the immunoSEQ multiplex PCR assay. Drawn from immuneACCESS, this table holds only the in-frame rearrangements with V and J called that TCRdb kept. Clones are partly lost; checked studies trace under half to an unresolved V gene and leave the rest unexplained. Counted in this sample were over 35,000 clones; roughly three quarters of them appeared once. Together, the top ten hold about 2.7% of the sample. Concerning this clone itself: What this receptor recognizes is not known. No much larger clonotype is one base removed from it; base qualities were not supplied.

In this study, focal radiation therapy paired with CTLA-4 blockade (ipilimumab) was tested in patients who had chemo-refractory metastatic non-small-cell lung cancer. Overall results and qualifications from the work: After treatment with radiotherapy and ipilimumab, TCR clones that came from tumors expanded in the peripheral blood. The strongest predictors of response, as reported, were early dynamic changes in blood T cell clones along with a rise in serum interferon-beta after radiation.

The sequencing here drew on peripheral blood, taken from a patient treated with radiotherapy plus ipilimumab. The chain couples TRBV27 to TRBJ1-4, with no confident D gene call. The source of this sequence is a human donor with non-small cell lung cancer whose response to radiotherapy plus ipilimumab could not be evaluated. The CDR3 here reads CASSIWGGTNEKLFF. The nucleotide sequence is TGTGCCAGCAGTATTTGGGGAGGCACTAATGAAAAACTGTTTTTT.